This entry lists 5 T cell receptor beta chains sequenced from one sample in a study of CD8 T cells in Susac syndrome. Reverse transcription of about 0.5 to 1 ug RNA was carried out with random hexamers. TCRdb reprocessed the immunoSEQ multiplex PCR reads with MiXCR, giving one entry per CDR3 protein. The sample lists 250,000 to 300,000 distinct CDR3 sequences; 70% to 90% were seen once. The specimen sequenced was CD8+ T cells from PBMCs. The receptors stem from a human donor with multiple sclerosis.

The chain combines TRBV27 with TRBJ2-7; D uncertain. V lost 3 bases and J lost 7, with 7 bases in between. This CDR3 region has 11 residues. The germline gives CDR1 MNHEY, CDR2 SMNVEV (reference sequence). CDR3 residues: CASSFGEEQYF. CDR3 nucleotides: TGTGCCAGCAGTTTCGGAGAGGAGCAGTACTTC.

V is TRBV29-1 and J is TRBJ2-7; no reliable D call. V lost 4 bases and J 6 bases, leaving 16 bases between the germline ends. This CDR3 contains 13 residues. In germline, CDR1 is SQVTM, CDR2 ANQGSEA. The CDR3 reads CSVVWGMRVEQYF. CDR3 nucleotide sequence: TGCAGCGTTGTCTGGGGTATGAGAGTCGAGCAGTACTTC.

The rearrangement joins TRBV5-4 to TRBJ2-7, with unresolved D. Germline CDR1 is SGHNT and CDR2 is YYREEE (reference sequence). V dropped 4 bases and J dropped 3 bases, with 8 bases sitting between them. This CDR3 has 12 residues. In DNA, the CDR3 is TGTGCCAGCAGCCGTCAGGACTACGAGCAGTACTTC. This codes for CASSRQDYEQYF. Full variable domain (missing parts from reference TRBV5-4 and TRBJ2-7): ETGVTQSPTHLIKTRGQQVTLRCSSQSGHNTVSWYQQALGQGPQFIFQYYREEENGRGNFPPRFSGLQFPNYSSELNVNALELDDSALYLCASSRQDYEQYFGPGTRLTVT.

This clonotype was seen more than once but under ten times. The V call is TRBV4-1, the J call TRBJ2-7, with 16 positions matching TRBD2. The CDR3 runs to 16 residues. Germline trimming cut 3 bases from V and 2 bases from J; bases unmatched to any gene: 1. The germline CDR1 and CDR2 sequences are MGHRA and YSYEKL. DNA for the CDR3: TGCGCCAGCAGCCATGGGACTAGCGGGAGGGCCTACGAGCAGTACTTC. This codes for CASSHGTSGRAYEQYF.

The CDR3 DNA follows: TGTGCCATCAACGACAGGGCTAACTATGGCTACACCTTC. Amino acids: CAINDRANYGYTF. The chain carries TRBV10-3 and TRBJ1-2; 7 nucleotides match TRBD1. Per germline, CDR1 ENHRY and CDR2 SYGVKD. Germline trimming cut 7 bases from V and 0 bases from J; bases unmatched to any gene: 2. This CDR3 has 13 amino acids.